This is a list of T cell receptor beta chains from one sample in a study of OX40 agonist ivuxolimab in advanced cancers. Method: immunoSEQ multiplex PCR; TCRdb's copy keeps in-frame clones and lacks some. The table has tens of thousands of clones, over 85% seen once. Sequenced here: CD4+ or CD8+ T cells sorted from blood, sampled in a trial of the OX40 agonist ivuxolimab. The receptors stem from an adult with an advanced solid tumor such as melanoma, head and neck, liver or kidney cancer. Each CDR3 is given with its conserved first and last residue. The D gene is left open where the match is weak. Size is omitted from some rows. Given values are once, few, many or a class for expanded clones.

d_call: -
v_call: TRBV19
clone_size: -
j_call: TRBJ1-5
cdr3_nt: TGTGCCAGTAGTTCATCGGGACGGCTGTTGTCGAGCAATCAGCCCCAGCATTTT
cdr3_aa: CASSSSGRLLSSNQPQHF

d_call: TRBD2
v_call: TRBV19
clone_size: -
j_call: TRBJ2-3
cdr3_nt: TGTGCCAGTAGTATAATTAGCGGGGAGGCCGATACGCAGTATTTT
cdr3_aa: CASSIISGEADTQYF

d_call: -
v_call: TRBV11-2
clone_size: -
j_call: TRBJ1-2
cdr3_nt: TGTGCCGCGGGGGGGGACGGTGGCTATGGCTACACCTTC
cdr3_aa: CAAGGDGGYGYTF

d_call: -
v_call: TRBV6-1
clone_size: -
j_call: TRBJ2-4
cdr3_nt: TGTGCCAGCAGTGAAACGGGGGTTATAAACAAAAACATTCAGTACTTC
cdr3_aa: CASSETGVINKNIQYF

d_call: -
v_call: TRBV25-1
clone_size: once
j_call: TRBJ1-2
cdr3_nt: TGTGCCAGCAGTGACCGTAACTATGGCTACACCTTC
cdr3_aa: CASSDRNYGYTF

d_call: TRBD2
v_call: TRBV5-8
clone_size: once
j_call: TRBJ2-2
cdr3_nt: TGTGCCGGGGGACTAGCGCCCAACACCGGGGAGCTGTTTTTT
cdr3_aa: CAGGLAPNTGELFF

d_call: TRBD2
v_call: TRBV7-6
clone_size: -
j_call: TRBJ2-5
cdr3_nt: TGTGCCAGCAGCTTAGTAGCGGGGGGGGAGACCCAGTACTTC
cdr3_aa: CASSLVAGGETQYF

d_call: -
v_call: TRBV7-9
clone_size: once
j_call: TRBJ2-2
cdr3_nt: TGTGCCAGCAGCTTGTTACAGAACACCGGGGAGCTGTTTTTT
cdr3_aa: CASSLLQNTGELFF

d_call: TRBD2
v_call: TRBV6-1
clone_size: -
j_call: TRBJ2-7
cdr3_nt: TGTGCCAGCAGTGTACTAGCGGGAACGGGAGAGCAGTACTTC
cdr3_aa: CASSVLAGTGEQYF

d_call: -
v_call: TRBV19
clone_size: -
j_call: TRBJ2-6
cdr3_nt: TGTGCCAGTAGCCGATGGGGCCCCGCAGAGTTACTATCTGGGGCCAACGTCCTGACTTTC
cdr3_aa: CASSRWGPAELLSGANVLTF

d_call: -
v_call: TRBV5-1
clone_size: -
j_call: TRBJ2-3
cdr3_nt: TGCGCCAGCAGCTTGGCTAGCACAGATACGCAGTATTTT
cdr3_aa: CASSLASTDTQYF

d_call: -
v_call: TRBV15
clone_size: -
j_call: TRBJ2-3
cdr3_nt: TGTGCCACCAGCAGGGGGGGACAGAACACAGATACGCAGTATTTT
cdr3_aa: CATSRGGQNTDTQYF

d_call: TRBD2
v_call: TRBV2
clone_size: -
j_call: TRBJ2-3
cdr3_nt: TGTGCCAGCCGAATCGGGACTAGCGGGGGATACACAGATACGCAGTATTTT
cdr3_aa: CASRIGTSGGYTDTQYF

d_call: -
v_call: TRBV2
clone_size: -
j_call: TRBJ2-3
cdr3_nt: TGTGCCAGCACCGTGACCCCCGCAGATACGCAGTATTTT
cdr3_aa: CASTVTPADTQYF

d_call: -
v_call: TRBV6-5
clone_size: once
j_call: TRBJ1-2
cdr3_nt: TGTGCCAGACGGGGCAGCCTCTTCTATGGCTACACCTTC
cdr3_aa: CARRGSLFYGYTF

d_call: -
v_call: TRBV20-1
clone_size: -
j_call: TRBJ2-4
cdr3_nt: TGCAGTGCTGGTAAAAACATTCAGTACTTC
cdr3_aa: CSAGKNIQYF

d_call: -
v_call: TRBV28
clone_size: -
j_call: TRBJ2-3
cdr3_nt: TGTGCCAGTGTATCCCGGCCCACAGATACGCAGTATTTT
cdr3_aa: CASVSRPTDTQYF

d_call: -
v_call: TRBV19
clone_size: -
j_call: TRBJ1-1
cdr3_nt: TGTGCCAGTAGTATACCAACGACCATGAACACTGAAGCTTTCTTT
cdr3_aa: CASSIPTTMNTEAFF

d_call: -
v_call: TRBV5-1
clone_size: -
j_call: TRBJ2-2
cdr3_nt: TGCGCCAGCAGCCCCGGTGGGCAGGCTAACACCGGGGAGCTGTTTTTT
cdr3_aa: CASSPGGQANTGELFF

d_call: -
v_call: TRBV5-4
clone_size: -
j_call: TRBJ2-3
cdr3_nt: TGTGCCAGCAGCCCGTGGGGGCGGGGCACAGATACGCAGTATTTT
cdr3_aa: CASSPWGRGTDTQYF

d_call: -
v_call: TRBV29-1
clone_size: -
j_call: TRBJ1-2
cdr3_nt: TGCAGCGTCGGACCGAACTATGGCTACACCTTC
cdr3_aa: CSVGPNYGYTF

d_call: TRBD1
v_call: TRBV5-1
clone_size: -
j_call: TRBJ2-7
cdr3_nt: TGCGCCAGCAGCGTAGGATTGGGACAGGGTAGCTACGAGCAGTACTTC
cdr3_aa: CASSVGLGQGSYEQYF

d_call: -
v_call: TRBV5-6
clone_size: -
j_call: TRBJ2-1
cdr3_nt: TGTGCCAGCAGCCTATACATCAATGAGCAGTTCTTC
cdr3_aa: CASSLYINEQFF

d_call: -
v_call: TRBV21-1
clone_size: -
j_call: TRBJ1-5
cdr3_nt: TGTGCCAGCAGCCCCCGGGCTCAGGGTGGGCGCAATCAGCCCCAGCATTTT
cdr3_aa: CASSPRAQGGRNQPQHF

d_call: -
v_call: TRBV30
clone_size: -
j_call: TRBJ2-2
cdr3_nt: TGTGCCTGGAGTGCCCCGGGGCTAGCCAGCAGTACCGGGGAGCTGTTTTTT
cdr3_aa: CAWSAPGLASSTGELFF

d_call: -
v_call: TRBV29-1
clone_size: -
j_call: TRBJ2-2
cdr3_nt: TGCAGCGCCGAGGGGCAGGGGGGCACCGGGGAGCTGTTTTTT
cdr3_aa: CSAEGQGGTGELFF

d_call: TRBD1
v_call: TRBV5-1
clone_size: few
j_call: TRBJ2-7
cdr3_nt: TGCGCCAGCAGCTTGAGCCCCGGGACAGGGAGTATCGAGCAGTACTTC
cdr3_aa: CASSLSPGTGSIEQYF

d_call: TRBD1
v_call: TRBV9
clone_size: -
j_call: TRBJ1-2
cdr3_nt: TGTGCCAGCAGCGGGGGGACAGGGATGGCAGTGAGTGGCTACACCTTC
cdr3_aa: CASSGGTGMAVSGYTF

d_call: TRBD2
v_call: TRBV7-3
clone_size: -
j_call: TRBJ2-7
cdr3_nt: TGTGCCAGCAGCCCCGCCCCCTCGACTAGCTCCCACGAGCAGTACTTC
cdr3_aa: CASSPAPSTSSHEQYF

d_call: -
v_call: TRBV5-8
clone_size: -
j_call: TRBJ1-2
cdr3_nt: TGTGCCAGCCCAGCTTGGGAGTTTTCTTCGGACAGTAACTATGGCTACACCTTC
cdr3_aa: CASPAWEFSSDSNYGYTF

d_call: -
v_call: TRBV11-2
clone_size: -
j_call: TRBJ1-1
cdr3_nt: TGTGCCAGCAGCGCGCAGGGAACCGAAGCTTTCTTT
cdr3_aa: CASSAQGTEAFF

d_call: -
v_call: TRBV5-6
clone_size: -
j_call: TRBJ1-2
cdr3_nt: TGTGCCAGCAGCTTGGGACCCAGGGGAGACTATGGCTACACCTTC
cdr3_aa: CASSLGPRGDYGYTF

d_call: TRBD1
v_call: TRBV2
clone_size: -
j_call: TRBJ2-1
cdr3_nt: TGTGCCAGCAGTAAGTCCGGGACAGCGACCCAGGAGCAGTTCTTC
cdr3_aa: CASSKSGTATQEQFF

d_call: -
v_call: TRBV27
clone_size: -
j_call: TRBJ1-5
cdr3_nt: TGTGCCAGCAGTTTATCGTTGGGGGAAGGTCAGCCCCAGCATTTT
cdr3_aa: CASSLSLGEGQPQHF

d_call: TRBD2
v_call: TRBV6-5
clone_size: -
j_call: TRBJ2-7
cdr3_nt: TGTGCCAGCAGCAGTAGCGGGGGGTACATCTACGAGCAGTACTTC
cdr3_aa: CASSSSGGYIYEQYF

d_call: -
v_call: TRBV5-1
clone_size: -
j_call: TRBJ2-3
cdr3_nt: TGCGCCAGCAGCTTGTGGAGTAGCCCTCGCCCTAGCACAGATACGCAGTATTTT
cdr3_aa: CASSLWSSPRPSTDTQYF

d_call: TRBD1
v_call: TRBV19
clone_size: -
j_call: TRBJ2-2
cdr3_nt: TGTGCCAGTAGTACCCACTTCCCGGGACAGGGGTTGCGGGGCGGGGAGCTGTTTTTT
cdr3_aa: CASSTHFPGQGLRGGELFF

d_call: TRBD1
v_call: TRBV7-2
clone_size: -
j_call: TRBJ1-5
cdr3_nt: TGTGCCAGCAGCCTCGACAGGGACCAGCCCCAGCATTTT
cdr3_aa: CASSLDRDQPQHF

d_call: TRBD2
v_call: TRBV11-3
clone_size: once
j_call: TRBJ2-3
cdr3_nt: TGTGCCAGCAGCTTAGGGACTAGCGGGGGAGGCACAGATACGCAGTATTTT
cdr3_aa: CASSLGTSGGGTDTQYF

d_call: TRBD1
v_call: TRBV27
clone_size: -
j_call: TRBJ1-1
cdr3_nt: TGTGCCAGCAGTTCCAAACTGTCTCCGGGACAGGGGGCTAGAACTGAAGCTTTCTTT
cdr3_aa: CASSSKLSPGQGARTEAFF

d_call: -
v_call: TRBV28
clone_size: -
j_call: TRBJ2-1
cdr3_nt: TGTGCCAGCAGTTTATATGGGGTGGAGGACAATGAGCAGTTCTTC
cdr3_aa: CASSLYGVEDNEQFF

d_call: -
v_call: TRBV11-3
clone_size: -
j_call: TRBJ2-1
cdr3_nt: TGTGCCAGCAGCTTAGTGCCCAATTATGAGCAGTTCTTC
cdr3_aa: CASSLVPNYEQFF

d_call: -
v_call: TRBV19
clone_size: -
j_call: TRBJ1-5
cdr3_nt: TGTGCCAGTAGTATAGGGACCTATCAGCCCCAGCATTTT
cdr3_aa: CASSIGTYQPQHF